This passage covers 5 T cell receptor beta chains from one sample sequenced in a study of T cell changes during pregnancy in multiple sclerosis. Sequenced by immunoSEQ multiplex PCR; TCRdb stores in-frame clones only, minus some. The top ten clones hold 0.55% to 0.6% of a sample with tens of thousands of clones, roughly nine tenths of them seen once. The starting material was CD4+ T cells from peripheral blood mononuclear cells, obtained in the first trimester of pregnancy. These receptor sequences come from a female donor with multiple sclerosis, enrolled in a pregnancy study.

The chain uses TRBV29-1 and TRBJ1-5; a possible D gene is TRBD1 (6 bases). Per germline, CDR1 SQVTM and CDR2 ANQGSEA. Deletions cut 6 bases from V and 5 bases from J, with 14 bases between. This CDR3 is built from 13 residues. In DNA form, the CDR3 reads TGCAGCGTCGTGACAGGTCCCCATCAGCCCCAGCATTTT. It translates to CSVVTGPHQPQHF.

This chain joins TRBV15 and TRBJ1-3; the D is unclear. Germline V CDR1 and CDR2: LNHNV, YYDKDF (reference sequence). The CDR3 totals 11 residues. Trimming shortened V by 11 bases and J by 3 bases, and 8 bases separated the two germline ends. The CDR3 reads CAFRFGNTIYF. For the CDR3, the DNA is TGTGCCTTCAGGTTTGGAAACACCATATATTTT.

The rearrangement joins TRBV29-1 to TRBJ1-2, with D tentatively TRBD1 (5 bases). Germline-derived CDR1 and CDR2 are SQVTM and ANQGSEA. V lost 5 bases, J lost 6 bases, and 16 bases lay in between. The CDR3 length is 13 residues. CDR3 amino acids: CSVSAGRGHGYTF. The CDR3 DNA reads TGCAGCGTTAGCGCTGGGAGGGGTCATGGCTACACCTTC.

The chain recombines TRBV9 with TRBJ2-7, with D maybe TRBD1 (6 bases). This CDR3 comprises 16 residues. The germline gives CDR1 SGDLS, CDR2 YYNGEE. V was clipped by 0 bases and J by 3 bases, with 16 bases between them. CDR3 sequence (DNA): TGTGCCAGCAGCGTAGGAGGGGGAGTGGGAATCTACGAGCAGTACTTC. As protein: CASSVGGGVGIYEQYF.

The rearrangement links TRBV15 to TRBJ1-2, with TRBD1 as a possible D gene (6 bases). Trimming cost V 4 bases and J 4 bases, with 16 bases left between them. The CDR3 is 15 residues long. Germline lookup yields CDR1 LNHNV and CDR2 YYDKDF (reference sequence). CDR3 sequence reads: CATSMTPQGIYGYTF. DNA for the CDR3: TGTGCCACCAGCATGACACCACAGGGAATCTATGGCTACACCTTC.